A single sample is the source of the 22 T cell receptor beta chains below, sequenced in a study of neurological immune-mediated disorders (dated by TCRdb to about 2019). Per the publication, the time point label means: technical triplicate 1. Library preparation used 5' RACE. Sequencing took place on an Illumina HiSeq 2500. In-frame beta chains were kept once TCRdb had trimmed the public reads at Q25 with fastp and called clones with MiXCR. Duplicate CDR3 protein sequences are folded into a single record with the most common DNA and genes. This sample is represented by about 38,000 distinct CDR3 sequences; 11% of them were singletons. Of the sample, approximately 3.5% is held by the ten largest clones. Material for sequencing was PBMCs. Source of these receptors: a man aged 60 to 75 with HTLV-1-associated myelopathy (HAM/TSP).

This clonotype is termed medium-sized. The CDR3 DNA follows: TGCGCCAGCAGCCTGACAGGGTTTAGCACAGATACGCAGTATTTT. Its translation: CASSLTGFSTDTQYF. The chain links TRBV5-1 to TRBJ2-3; the match to TRBD1 covers 7 bases. This CDR3 has 15 residues. Germline values: CDR1 SGHRS, CDR2 YFSETQ. J was trimmed by 0 bases and V by 4 bases; bases with no gene match: 5.

This clonotype has at least ten counts. The chain links TRBV20-1 to TRBJ2-3, with 12 bases matching TRBD2. The germline CDR1 and CDR2 sequences are DFQATT and SNEGSKA (reference sequence). The CDR3 has 15 amino acids. V gave up 6 bases and J gave up 7 bases; unmatched junction bases: 11. The CDR3 region is CSAPQPGLAGYTQYF. CDR3 sequence (DNA): TGCAGTGCCCCTCAACCCGGACTAGCGGGGTATACGCAGTATTTT.

At least ten counts were recorded for this clonotype. The CDR3 DNA reads as TGTGCCAGCAGCGGAAAAGGGACAAATGAGCAGTTCTTC. Residues: CASSGKGTNEQFF. The rearrangement uses TRBV5-6 and TRBJ2-1; D is possibly TRBD1 (6 bases). V lost 4 bases, J lost 7 bases, and 12 bases lay in between. This CDR3 comprises 13 residues. Germline CDR1 is SGHDT and CDR2 is YYEEEE.

This clonotype was seen many times. The chain employs TRBV11-3 and TRBJ1-3, with a weak D call TRBD1 (6 bases). The V end lost 3 bases, the J end lost 0 bases, and 12 bases lay between the germline ends. The CDR3 runs to 16 residues. The germline V gene has CDR1 SGHNT and CDR2 YENEEA. The DNA of the CDR3 is TGTGCCAGCAGCTTTACAGGGCCCAACTCTGGAAACACCATATATTTT. This encodes CASSFTGPNSGNTIYF.

This clonotype was detected ten times or more. The chain is built from TRBV5-1 and TRBJ2-1, with TRBD2 matching 11 bases. The CDR3 is made up of 15 amino acids. V lost 4 bases, J lost 5 bases, and 5 bases stayed unmatched. The germline gives CDR1 SGHRS, CDR2 YFSETQ. Here the CDR3 reads CASSMTSGKNNEQFF. CDR3 bases: TGCGCCAGCAGCATGACTAGCGGGAAGAACAATGAGCAGTTCTTC.

This clonotype was detected ten times or more. The V call is TRBV5-1, the J call TRBJ2-3; 9 bases match TRBD1. V trimming: 5 bases; J trimming: 1 base; junction bases outside the gene matches: 5. The germline gives CDR1 SGHRS, CDR2 YFSETQ. CDR3 length: 15 amino acids. CDR3 DNA: TGCGCCAGCAGTTCGGACAGGGGAGGCACAGATACGCAGTATTTT. It translates to CASSSDRGGTDTQYF.

This clonotype has ten or more counts. The chain has TRBV7-8 and TRBJ2-7, with 7 bases lining up with TRBD1. The V segment lost 6 bases and the J segment 6 bases; nucleotides outside the gene matches: 5. The CDR3 is 12 residues long. Germline V gene data show CDR1 as SGHVS and CDR2 as FQNEAQ. As DNA, the CDR3 is TGTGCCAGCAGGCCCGCAGGGGGCGAGCAGTACTTC. Its translation is CASRPAGGEQYF.

This clonotype was detected ten times or more. The chain recombines TRBV3-1 with TRBJ1-4; TRBD1 agrees at 8 bases. CDR3 length: 14 residues. Germline values: CDR1 LGHDT, CDR2 YNNKEL (reference sequence). Losses at the gene ends were 4 bases for V and 11 bases for J; bases not matched to a gene: 9. CDR3 region: CASSPLGQAEKLFF. The DNA for the CDR3 is TGTGCCAGCAGCCCCCTGGGACAGGCAGAGAAACTGTTTTTT. Based on the CDR3 plus reference TRBV3-1 and TRBJ1-4, the full variable domain is DTAVSQTPKYLVTQMGNDKSIKCEQNLGHDTMYWYKQDSKKFLKIMFSYNNKELIINETVPNRFSPKSPDKAHLNLHINSLELGDSAVYFCASSPLGQAEKLFFGSGTQLSVL.

There are many counts of this clonotype. This chain connects TRBV6-1 to TRBJ2-1; no clear D. CDR3 length: 13 residues. V lost 7 bases and J lost 7, with 14 bases in between. The germline V gene has CDR1 MNHNS and CDR2 SASEGT. In DNA form, the CDR3 reads TGTGCCAGCACGTCCGGCCATCGAAATGAGCAGTTCTTC. Encoded protein: CASTSGHRNEQFF.

On this clonotype itself: One end of the junction is discordant with germline, which a read error may explain. This chain connects TRBV5-1 to TRBJ2-6, with 7 bases aligning to TRBD1. Per germline, CDR1 SGHRS and CDR2 YFSETQ. The CDR3 has 16 amino acids. CDR3 protein: CASSAPQGPGANILTF. The DNA for the CDR3 is TGCGCCAGCAGCGCGCCACAGGGGCCAGGGGCCAACATCCTGACTTTC.

V is TRBV12-3 or TRBV12-4 and J is TRBJ1-2, with 8 nucleotides matching TRBD1. Losses at the gene ends were 6 bases for V and 0 bases for J; bases not matched to a gene: 6. The CDR3 spans 15 residues. The DNA of the CDR3 is TGTGCCAGCAGGACTAACAGGGGGGCTAACTATGGCTACACCTTC. Amino acid sequence: CASRTNRGANYGYTF.

At least ten counts were recorded for this clonotype. V gene TRBV5-1 combines with J gene TRBJ2-3; TRBD2 matches 7 bases. Germline CDR1 and CDR2: SGHRS and YFSETQ. The CDR3 is 14 amino acids. The junction had 5 bases not matched to a gene; V was cut back by 5 bases and J by 2 bases. This chain's CDR3 is CASRRDYITDTQYF. In DNA, the CDR3 is TGCGCCAGCAGACGGGACTATATCACAGATACGCAGTATTTT.

This clonotype has ten or more counts. The V call is TRBV6-5, the J call TRBJ2-2; D is perhaps TRBD2 (6 bases). The CDR3 sequence is 11 residues long. Germline assignment: CDR1 MNHEY and CDR2 SVGAGI. Between the trimmed V and J ends, which lost 7 bases and 8 bases, there was a span of 8 bases. The CDR3 sequence is CASIGRGELFF. CDR3 DNA: TGTGCCAGCATAGGGAGGGGGGAGCTGTTTTTT.

This clonotype showed up many times. V and J are TRBV7-2 and TRBJ1-1; D call uncertain. The length of the CDR3 is 13 residues. Germline lookup yields CDR1 SGHTA and CDR2 FQGNSA. Trimming cost V 2 bases and J 1 base, with 5 bases left between them. CDR3 sequence reads: CASSLQSNTEAFF. The CDR3 bases are TGTGCCAGCAGCTTACAGTCGAACACTGAAGCTTTCTTT.

The sample holds many counts of this clonotype. The chain joins TRBV20-1 to TRBJ2-7; the D is unclear. The CDR3 is made up of 11 amino acids. Trimming cost V 2 bases and J 4 bases, with 6 bases left between them. Per germline, CDR1 DFQATT and CDR2 SNEGSKA (reference sequence). The chain's CDR3 is CSARWGYEQYF. The CDR3, as DNA: TGCAGTGCTAGATGGGGATACGAGCAGTACTTC.

This clonotype was observed at least ten times. In DNA, the CDR3 is TGTGCCAGCTCCCCGGGGGCCAACGAGCAGTACTTC. It specifies CASSPGANEQYF. The rearrangement uses TRBV12-3 or TRBV12-4 and TRBJ2-7; D may correspond to TRBD1 or TRBD2 (6 bases each). This CDR3 region has 12 residues. Trimming left V 8 bases short and J 5 bases short, with 13 bases between.

There are many counts of this clonotype. The rearrangement uses TRBV5-1 and TRBJ2-7; perhaps D is TRBD1 or TRBD2 (5 bases each). This CDR3 is built from 13 residues. Germline V gene data show CDR1 as SGHRS and CDR2 as YFSETQ. The ends were cut back, 5 bases at V and 7 bases at J, with 16 bases in the middle. This chain's CDR3 is CASSTLGVGEQYF. CDR3 in DNA: TGCGCCAGCAGTACCTTGGGGGTGGGAGAGCAGTACTTC. Supplemented by reference TRBV5-1 and TRBJ2-7, the full variable domain reads KAGVTQTPRYLIKTRGQQVTLSCSPISGHRSVSWYQQTPGQGLQFLFEYFSETQRNKGNFPGRFSGRQFSNSRSEMNVSTLELGDSALYLCASSTLGVGEQYFGPGTRLTVT.

This clonotype was observed many times. This chain connects TRBV29-1 to TRBJ1-2, with D perhaps matching TRBD1 (5 bases). The CDR3 loop spans 12 amino acids. Germline loops: CDR1 SQVTM, CDR2 ANQGSEA. Deletions cut 4 bases from V and 4 bases from J, with 10 bases between. CDR3 bases: TGCAGCGTTGGGGACCACCTCTATGGCTACACCTTC. Translating gives CSVGDHLYGYTF.

In regard to this clonotype: It is unclear where the CDR3 begins or ends on the DNA, so no DNA is shown, and the CDR3 is as TCRdb lists it. The chain uses TRBV28 and TRBJ1-4; the table assigns TRBD1, which was not confirmed against the DNA. Germline CDR1 reads MDHEN; CDR2 reads SYDVKM. The CDR3 extends over 22 residues, inclusive of both ends. The chain's CDR3 is CASSFYICSARPEDRGNEKLFF.

This clonotype was counted at least ten times. The V and J genes are TRBV20-1 and TRBJ2-1; 11 positions match TRBD2. Unmatched junction bases numbered 2, after V lost 0 bases and J lost 7 bases. The CDR3 loop spans 14 amino acids. Germline V CDR1 and CDR2: DFQATT, SNEGSKA (reference sequence). The CDR3 nucleotides are TGCAGTGCTAGAGATAGCGGGAGGGCGAATGAGCAGTTCTTC. The encoded protein is CSARDSGRANEQFF.

This clonotype has ten or more counts. The chain recombines TRBV7-2 with TRBJ2-5; TRBD1 might be the D (8 bases). Germline values: CDR1 SGHTA, CDR2 FQGNSA. This CDR3 has 14 residues. V was cut by 4 bases and J by 4 bases, with 13 bases left in between. As DNA, the CDR3 is TGTGCCAGCAGCTCCACAGGGGGGGCAGAGACCCAGTACTTC. This sequence encodes CASSSTGGAETQYF.

The table lists this clonotype with many counts. This chain connects TRBV20-1 to TRBJ2-3, with D possibly matching TRBD2 (6 bases). This CDR3 spans 15 amino acids. The ends were cut back, 5 bases at V and 2 bases at J, with 17 bases in the middle. CDR1 is DFQATT and CDR2 is SNEGSKA in the germline V gene (reference sequence). In nucleotides, the CDR3 is TGCAGTGCTGCGGGACGGGACTGGAACACAGATACGCAGTATTTT. It translates to CSAAGRDWNTDTQYF.